The entry that follows covers one T cell receptor beta chain sequence. This entry belongs to a study of blood T cell repertoires in COVID-19. Sequencing was performed with immunoSEQ multiplex PCR; in TCRdb, only in-frame clones are kept and a portion is missing. The sample consists of around 220,000 clones, more than 85% of them appearing once. V lost 3 bases and J 4 bases, leaving 7 bases between the germline ends. There are 13 residues in the CDR3. CDR1 is SGHNT and CDR2 is YENEEA in the germline V gene. Seattle patients were enrolled while actively infected and followed longitudinally. The sequencing input was peripheral blood. The clonotype comes from a woman in her 50s with COVID-19, enrolled during active disease. The chain couples TRBV11-3 to TRBJ1-5, with D possibly being TRBD1 (6 bases). The CDR3: CASSLQGNQPQHF. For the CDR3, the DNA is TGTGCCAGCAGCTTGCAGGGGAATCAGCCCCAGCATTTT.